These 6 T cell receptor beta chains originate from one sample sequenced in a study of T cells after yellow fever vaccination. TCRdb recomputed calls from the 5' RACE reads with MiXCR, one row per CDR3 protein. The sample gives more than 350,000 distinct CDR3 sequences, around a tenth of which show up once; roughly 18% is in the top ten. Sequences were derived from PBMCs, sampled on the day of the first yellow fever vaccination. The receptor set was obtained from a man between 18 and 35 years old who received the YFV17D yellow fever vaccine.

The rearrangement joins TRBV20-1 to TRBJ1-4, with a weak D call TRBD1 (5 bases). The CDR3 extends over 14 amino acids. Germline V gene lookup returns CDR1 DFQATT and CDR2 SNEGSKA (reference sequence). V was trimmed by 4 bases and J by 4 bases, leaving 13 bases between them. This CDR3 reads CSAINRGDNEKLFF. The CDR3 DNA sequence: TGCAGTGCTATCAATAGAGGGGATAATGAAAAACTGTTTTTT.

This chain links TRBV20-1 with TRBJ2-2; D is tentatively TRBD1 or TRBD2 (5 bases each). Germline-derived CDR1 and CDR2 are DFQATT and SNEGSKA (reference sequence). V shed 4 bases and J shed 0 bases, with 9 bases lying between them. The CDR3 consists of 14 residues. CDR3 residues: CSATGTSNTGELFF. The DNA of the CDR3 is TGCAGTGCTACCGGGACCTCGAACACCGGGGAGCTGTTTTTT.

CDR3 residues: CASSPQLGTEAFF. The CDR3 DNA follows: TGCGCCAGCAGCCCTCAGCTGGGGACTGAAGCTTTCTTT. The chain joins TRBV4-3 to TRBJ1-1, with unresolved D. The CDR3 covers 13 residues. The V end was cut by 4 bases, the J end by 5 bases, with 11 bases between. Germline V lookup: CDR1 LGHNA, CDR2 YSLEER.

The rearrangement uses TRBV20-1 and TRBJ1-1; 10 bases line up with TRBD1. Germline CDR1 DFQATT, CDR2 SNEGSKA (reference sequence). Trimming removed 1 base from V and 5 bases from J; junction bases left unmatched: 4. The CDR3 is 14 residues long. The CDR3 DNA follows: TGCAGTGCTAGAGGAGGACAGGGGGAGACTGAAGCTTTCTTT. It specifies CSARGGQGETEAFF.

The genes are TRBV4-3 and TRBJ2-3; possible D gene TRBD1, 5 bases. V was trimmed by 0 bases and J by 2 bases, leaving 6 bases between them. This CDR3 has 14 amino acids. CDR1 is LGHNA, CDR2 YSLEER, per germline. This chain's CDR3 is CASSQDGATDTQYF. The CDR3 bases are TGCGCCAGCAGCCAAGATGGGGCCACAGATACGCAGTATTTT.

The V gene is TRBV20-1, the J gene TRBJ2-1; 11 nucleotides agree with TRBD2. V trimming: 5 bases; J trimming: 5 bases; junction bases outside the gene matches: 8. The CDR3 has 15 amino acids. Germline CDR1 DFQATT, CDR2 SNEGSKA (reference sequence). The CDR3 coding sequence is TGCAGTGCTGGACCCTTAGCGGGGGGGGACAATGAGCAGTTCTTC. Amino acid sequence: CSAGPLAGGDNEQFF.